The 23 T cell receptor beta chains below come from one sample, sequenced in a study of blood T cells in healthy people across ages. The authors ran a second PCR of about 7 to 11 cycles using a sample-barcoded 5' primer and a J-beta primer mix. TCRdb reprocessed the 5' RACE reads with MiXCR, giving one entry per CDR3 protein. The sample has 750,000 to 950,000 distinct CDR3 sequences, roughly 50% seen once; the top ten hold under 50%. The sequencing sample was made of blood. The receptors derive from a man older than 75 in good health.

This sequence joins TRBV5-1 and TRBJ1-5, with 7 nucleotides matching TRBD1. The CDR3 spans 15 residues. Germline values: CDR1 SGHRS, CDR2 YFSETQ. With V trimmed by 4 bases and J by 2 bases, 6 bases remained unmatched. CDR3 sequence: CASSTGDEGNQPQHF. CDR3 sequence (DNA): TGCGCCAGCAGCACAGGGGACGAGGGCAATCAGCCCCAGCATTTT.

This chain uses TRBV5-1 with TRBJ1-2, with D possibly matching TRBD1 (5 bases). There are 15 residues in the CDR3. The germline V gene has CDR1 SGHRS and CDR2 YFSETQ. Trimming removed 5 bases from V and 3 bases from J, with 17 bases in between. The CDR3 reads CASRNQGLLDYGYTF. The DNA for the CDR3 is TGCGCCAGCAGAAATCAGGGTTTATTAGACTATGGCTACACCTTC. The full variable domain, with the rest looked up from reference TRBV5-1 and TRBJ1-2, is KAGVTQTPRYLIKTRGQQVTLSCSPISGHRSVSWYQQTPGQGLQFLFEYFSETQRNKGNFPGRFSGRQFSNSRSEMNVSTLELGDSALYLCASRNQGLLDYGYTFGSGTRLTVV.

V usage is TRBV20-1 and J usage is TRBJ2-7; 7 bases are shared with TRBD2. The CDR3 has 13 residues. Per germline, CDR1 DFQATT and CDR2 SNEGSKA (reference sequence). The V segment lost 5 bases and the J segment 3 bases; nucleotides outside the gene matches: 7. CDR3 loop: CSADLAGSYEQYF. In DNA, the CDR3 is TGCAGTGCTGACTTAGCGGGCAGCTACGAGCAGTACTTC.

This chain uses TRBV20-1 with TRBJ2-1; D remains ambiguous. The CDR3 has 12 residues. Germline V lookup: CDR1 DFQATT, CDR2 SNEGSKA (reference sequence). Trimming took 3 bases from V and 6 from J, leaving 9 bases between them. DNA of the CDR3: TGCAGTGCTAGTTTCCAGAGCAATGAGCAGTTCTTC. It is translated as CSASFQSNEQFF.

The V call is TRBV29-1, the J call TRBJ2-3; 9 nucleotides line up with TRBD2. The CDR3 runs 16 residues. Trimming at V came to 7 bases and at J to 5 bases, leaving 16 bases not matched to a gene. The germline V gene has CDR1 SQVTM and CDR2 ANQGSEA. The CDR3 loop is CSAAGLASSVGDTQYF. DNA for the CDR3: TGCAGCGCCGCGGGACTAGCTAGTTCTGTAGGAGATACGCAGTATTTT.

The CDR3 bases are TGTGCCAGCAGCCCCCGGGGGAGCGAACTTAAAGAGACCCAGTACTTC. Protein: CASSPRGSELKETQYF. V and J are TRBV9 and TRBJ2-5; D possibly corresponds to TRBD2 (6 bases). The CDR3 length is 16 residues. V was cut by 4 bases and J by 3 bases, with 19 bases left in between. From germline, CDR1 is SGDLS and CDR2 YYNGEE.

About this clonotype: This could be a read error, since a much larger clone is one nucleotide away. The V call is TRBV20-1, the J call TRBJ1-5; weak D call: TRBD1 (5 bases). Germline V CDR1 and CDR2: DFQATT, SNEGSKA (reference sequence). The CDR3 contains 12 residues. The CDR3 region is CSARRGNRPQHF. Written as DNA, the CDR3 is TGCAGTGCTAGGAGGGGCAATCGGCCCCAGCATTTT.

The rearrangement uses TRBV6-5 and TRBJ2-1, with 11 bases aligning to TRBD2. The CDR3 is 15 amino acids. In germline, CDR1 is MNHEY, CDR2 SVGAGI. The V gene end was trimmed by 6 bases and the J gene end by 4 bases; junction bases not matched to a gene: 5. In DNA, the CDR3 is TGTGCCAGCAGACTTAGCGGGAGGGATTACAATGAGCAGTTCTTC. It is translated as CASRLSGRDYNEQFF.

The V call is TRBV4-1, the J call TRBJ1-2, with TRBD1 matching 12 bases. V dropped 3 bases and J dropped 7; count of bases not matched to a gene: 9. This CDR3 comprises 16 residues. Germline CDR1 and CDR2: MGHRA and YSYEKL. CDR3 amino acids: CASSQALGQGAAGYTF. The CDR3 DNA follows: TGCGCCAGCAGCCAGGCCCTGGGACAGGGGGCGGCTGGCTACACCTTC.

This clonotype has only a few counts. V usage is TRBV9 and J usage is TRBJ2-5, with D possibly matching TRBD1 (6 bases). CDR1 is SGDLS, CDR2 YYNGEE, per germline. The CDR3 runs to 16 residues. V lost 0 bases and J 3 bases, leaving 15 bases between the germline ends. The CDR3 DNA follows: TGTGCCAGCAGCGTAGCCCGGGACAAGGTGAAAGAGACCCAGTACTTC. Translation gives CASSVARDKVKETQYF. Complete variable domain (other parts from reference TRBV9 and TRBJ2-5): DSGVTQTPKHLITATGQRVTLRCSPRSGDLSVYWYQQSLDQGLQFLIQYYNGEERAKGNILERFSAQQFPDLHSELNLSSLELGDSALYFCASSVARDKVKETQYFGPGTRLLVL.

This chain joins TRBV7-9 and TRBJ1-2; D is possibly TRBD1 (5 bases). Germline assignment: CDR1 SEHNR and CDR2 FQNEAQ (reference sequence). V gave up 0 bases and J gave up 1 base, with 18 bases separating them. The CDR3 covers 18 residues. In DNA form, the CDR3 reads TGTGCCAGCAGCTTAGCAGGTCAGGGAAGCTCATTTAACTATGGCTACACCTTC. Translation gives CASSLAGQGSSFNYGYTF. Drawing the rest from reference TRBV7-9 and TRBJ1-2, the complete variable domain is DTGVSQNPRHKITKRGQNVTFRCDPISEHNRLYWYRQTLGQGPEFLTYFQNEAQLEKSRLLSDRFSAERPKGSFSTLEIQRTEQGDSAMYLCASSLAGQGSSFNYGYTFGSGTRLTVV.

The chain carries TRBV5-5 and TRBJ2-7; TRBD2 matches at 14 bases. CDR3 size: 17 residues. The germline V gene encodes CDR1 SGHKS and CDR2 YYEKEE (reference sequence). V shed 4 bases, J shed 0 bases, and the junction held 6 bases outside the gene matches. The CDR3 nucleotides are TGTGCCAGCAGCCAACGCGGGACTAGCGGGAGCTCCTACGAGCAGTACTTC. The encoded protein is CASSQRGTSGSSYEQYF.

At least ten counts were recorded for this clonotype. The chain has TRBV2 and TRBJ2-4; 10 nucleotides line up with TRBD2. The germline V gene has CDR1 SNHLY and CDR2 FYNNEI. The CDR3 sequence is 17 residues long. V lost 11 bases, J lost 2 bases, and 15 bases stayed unmatched. CDR3 nucleotides: TGTGCCGTGGGGTCTAGCGGGAGAGGGAGAACCAAAAACATTCAGTACTTC. Its translation is CAVGSSGRGRTKNIQYF. The whole variable domain, remainder taken from reference TRBV2 and TRBJ2-4, is EPEVTQTPSHQVTQMGQEVILRCVPISNHLYFYWYRQILGQKVEFLVSFYNNEISEKSEIFDDQFSVERPDGSNFTLKIRSTKLEDSAMYFCAVGSSGRGRTKNIQYFGAGTRLSVL.

The chain links TRBV7-9 to TRBJ2-1; D ambiguous. The CDR3 runs to 12 residues. Germline V gene lookup returns CDR1 SEHNR and CDR2 FQNEAQ (reference sequence). With 6 bases removed from V and 4 bases from J, the gap between germline ends came to 7 bases. CDR3 sequence (DNA): TGTGCCAGCAGGGGTGCTTACAATGAGCAGTTCTTC. Amino acids: CASRGAYNEQFF.

V is TRBV5-6 and J is TRBJ2-3, with 7 bases that match TRBD2. V shed 4 bases and J 14 bases; nucleotides not matched to a gene: 28. The CDR3 has 18 amino acids. Germline V gene sequence: CDR1 SGHDT, CDR2 YYEEEE. This CDR3 reads CASSQGRVGLVSHRYAYF. The CDR3 coding sequence is TGTGCCAGCAGCCAAGGGAGGGTTGGGCTAGTTTCGCACAGATACGCGTATTTT.

Written as DNA, the CDR3 is TGTGCCAGCAGTGCCAGCGGGAAAGGGAGTCTGCACAGATACGCGTATTTT. It specifies CASSASGKGSLHRYAYF. This sequence joins TRBV25-1 and TRBJ2-3; TRBD2 matches 7 bases. Germline V gene data show CDR1 as MGHDK and CDR2 as SYGVNS. With V trimmed by 4 bases and J by 14 bases, 24 bases remained unmatched. This CDR3 contains 17 residues.

This rearrangement joins TRBV6-5 to TRBJ2-3; 9 bases agree with TRBD1. Looked up from germline, CDR1 is MNHEY and CDR2 is SVGAGI. J lost 1 base, V lost 6 bases, and 5 bases had no gene match. The CDR3 is 15 amino acids. The CDR3 sequence: CASRRTGGRTDTQYF. CDR3 DNA sequence: TGTGCCAGCAGGAGAACAGGGGGCCGCACAGATACGCAGTATTTT.

The chain carries TRBV20-1 and TRBJ2-1; 7 bases are a match to TRBD1. The DNA end is a closer match to TRBJ2-7, so the J assignment may be wrong. CDR3 length equals 16 residues. Germline V gene data show CDR1 as DFQATT and CDR2 as SNEGSKA (reference sequence). CDR3: CSASQDRSSSYNEQYF. CDR3 sequence (DNA): TGCAGTGCTAGCCAGGACAGGTCAAGCTCCTACAATGAGCAGTACTTC.

The chain employs TRBV28 and TRBJ1-1, with 11 positions matching TRBD1. Germline loops: CDR1 MDHEN, CDR2 SYDVKM. The junction had 8 bases not matched to a gene; V was cut back by 5 bases and J by 6 bases. The CDR3 spans 15 residues. The CDR3, as DNA: TGTGCCAGCAGTGGGGGGGGGACAGGGGGATCTGAAGCTTTCTTT. This codes for CASSGGGTGGSEAFF.

This rearrangement joins TRBV11-2 to TRBJ2-3; 13 bases map to TRBD2. CDR1 is SGHAT and CDR2 is FQNNGV in the germline V gene. V lost 2 bases and J lost 14; bases outside the gene matches: 19. The CDR3 covers 18 residues. As DNA, the CDR3 is TGTGCCAGCAGCTTAAGGGCCGGACTAGCGGGAGCCCACAGATACGCGTATTTT. This sequence encodes CASSLRAGLAGAHRYAYF.

CDR3 loop: CASSTRSYNEQYF. The CDR3 bases are TGTGCCAGCAGCACTCGCTCCTACAATGAGCAGTACTTC. The chain recombines TRBV12-3 or TRBV12-4 with TRBJ2-1; D remains unclear. The J call is doubtful: the DNA matches TRBJ2-7 better. The CDR3 has 13 amino acids.

This clonotype was recorded at least ten times. The rearrangement uses TRBV20-1 and TRBJ2-7, with 11 bases matching TRBD1. The germline gives CDR1 DFQATT, CDR2 SNEGSKA (reference sequence). The CDR3 has 16 amino acids. Trimming cost V 0 bases and J 4 bases; bases outside gene matches: 8. CDR3 region: CSARDPGQGGRYEQYF. CDR3 nucleotide sequence: TGCAGTGCTAGAGATCCGGGACAGGGGGGAAGGTACGAGCAGTACTTC.

This rearrangement joins TRBV18 to TRBJ2-1; 11 bases map to TRBD1. The length of the CDR3 is 16 residues. From germline, CDR1 is KGHSH and CDR2 LQKENI. Trimming removed 8 bases from V and 5 bases from J; junction bases left unmatched: 11. The CDR3 nucleotides are TGTGCCAGCAGCGTAGCAGGGACAGGGGGGAACAATGAGCAGTTCTTC. Translating gives CASSVAGTGGNNEQFF.